The clone carrying this T cell receptor (beta chain) has only one observation. Its antigen is currently unknown. The junction shows a germline mismatch at one end, possibly a read error. Total RNA was extracted at no less than 5.5 micrograms per sample. Germline V gene data show CDR1 as SQVTM and CDR2 as ANQGSEA. This CDR3 region has 14 residues. A second roughly 6 to 12 cycle PCR used barcoded and J-beta primers. TCRdb analysed the 5' RACE reads with MiXCR anew, one entry per CDR3 protein. The sample consists of roughly 680,000 distinct CDR3 sequences, 52% of them appearing once. These data belong to a study of blood T cells in healthy people across ages. Study-level points and caveats: Strong correlation was found linking TCR beta diversity to naive T cell percentage.

The sample taken for sequencing was blood. The receptor was derived from a woman of 80 years or more in good health. This chain links TRBV29-1 with TRBJ2-3; TRBD2 matches at 10 bases. The CDR3 is CSVGAGGRLDAQYF. For the CDR3, the DNA is TGCAGCGTTGGAGCGGGAGGGCGATTAGATGCGCAGTATTTT.